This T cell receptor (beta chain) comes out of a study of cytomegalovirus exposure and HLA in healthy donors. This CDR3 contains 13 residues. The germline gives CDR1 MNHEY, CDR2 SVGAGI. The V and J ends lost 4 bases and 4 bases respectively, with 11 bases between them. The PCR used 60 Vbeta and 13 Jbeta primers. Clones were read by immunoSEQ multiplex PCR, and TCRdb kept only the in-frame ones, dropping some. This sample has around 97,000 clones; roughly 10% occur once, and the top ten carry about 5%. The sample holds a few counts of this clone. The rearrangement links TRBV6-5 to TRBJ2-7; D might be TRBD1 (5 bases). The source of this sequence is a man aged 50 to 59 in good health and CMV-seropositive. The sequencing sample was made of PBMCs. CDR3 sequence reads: CASSLSTGYEQYF. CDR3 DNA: TGTGCCAGCAGTTTAAGCACAGGATACGAGCAGTACTTC.